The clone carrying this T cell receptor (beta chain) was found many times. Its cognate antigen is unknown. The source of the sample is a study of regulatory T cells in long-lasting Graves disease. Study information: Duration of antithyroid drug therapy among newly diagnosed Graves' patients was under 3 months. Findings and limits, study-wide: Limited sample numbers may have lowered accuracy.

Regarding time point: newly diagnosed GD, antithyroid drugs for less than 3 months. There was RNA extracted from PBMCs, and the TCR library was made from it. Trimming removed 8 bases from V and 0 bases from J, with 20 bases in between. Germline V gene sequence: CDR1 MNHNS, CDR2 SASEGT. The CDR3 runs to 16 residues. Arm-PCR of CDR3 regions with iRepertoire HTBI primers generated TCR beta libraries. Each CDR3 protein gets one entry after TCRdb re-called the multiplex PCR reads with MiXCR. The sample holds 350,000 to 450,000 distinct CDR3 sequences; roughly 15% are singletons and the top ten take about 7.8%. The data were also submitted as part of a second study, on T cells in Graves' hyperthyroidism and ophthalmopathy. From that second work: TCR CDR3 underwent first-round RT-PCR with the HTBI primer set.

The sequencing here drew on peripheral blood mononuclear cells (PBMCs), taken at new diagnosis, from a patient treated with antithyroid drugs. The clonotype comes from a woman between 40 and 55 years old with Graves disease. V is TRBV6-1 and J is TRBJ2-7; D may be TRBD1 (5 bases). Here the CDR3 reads CASHRSRQLGSYEQYF. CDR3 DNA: TGTGCCAGCCACAGATCCCGACAGTTAGGCTCCTACGAGCAGTACTTC.